This is a list of T cell receptor beta chains from one sample in a study of blood T cell repertoires in COVID-19. The protocol was immunoSEQ multiplex PCR, while the TCRdb copy is restricted to in-frame clones and leaves out a portion. Of roughly 370,000 clones in the sample, 80% to 90% were seen once. Sequenced: PBMCs or T cells enriched from blood (not recorded which). Receptor source: a woman between 50 and 59 years old who had recovered from COVID-19. The CDR3 runs from the conserved cysteine through the conserved F or W. The D gene is left open where the match is weak. Not every row has a clone size; where given, it reads once, few, many or a size class.

>TRBV27|TRBJ2-7|-|-
CASSLRGSYEQYF
TGTGCCAGCAGTTTGCGCGGCTCCTACGAGCAGTACTTC
>TRBV5-1|TRBJ2-1|-|-
CASSLGPTSGEQFF
TGCGCCAGCAGCTTGGGCCCCACCTCGGGGGAGCAGTTCTTC
>TRBV19|TRBJ1-5|-|-
CASSIDSGTTTNSNQPQHF
TGTGCCAGTAGTATAGATTCGGGAACAACAACAAATAGCAATCAGCCCCAGCATTTT
>TRBV5-6|TRBJ1-1|-|-
CASSSLVGTEAFF
TGTGCCAGCAGCTCCCTAGTGGGCACTGAAGCTTTCTTT
>TRBV6-1|TRBJ2-5|-|-
CASSEVALRVGETQYF
TGTGCCAGCAGTGAAGTGGCTCTCAGGGTAGGAGAGACCCAGTACTTC
>TRBV21-1|TRBJ1-5|-|-
CASSKETGLQPQHF
TGTGCCAGCAGCAAAGAGACAGGGCTTCAGCCCCAGCATTTT
>TRBV7-9|TRBJ1-5|-|-
CASSCWEFQPQHF
TGTGCCAGCAGCTGTTGGGAGTTCCAGCCCCAGCATTTT
>TRBV7-6|TRBJ2-5|-|TRBD1
CASSLFGQGAKEETQYF
TGTGCCAGCAGCTTATTCGGACAGGGGGCGAAGGAAGAGACCCAGTACTTC
>TRBV2|TRBJ1-3|-|-
CASSESGSSGNTIYF
TGTGCCAGCAGTGAATCCGGTAGCTCTGGAAACACCATATATTTT
>TRBV29-1|TRBJ2-4|once|-
CSVETDLAKNIQYF
TGCAGCGTTGAGACAGATTTAGCCAAAAACATTCAGTACTTC
>TRBV24-1|TRBJ1-2|few|TRBD1
CATSGGTGYGYTF
TGTGCCACCAGTGGCGGGACAGGCTATGGCTACACCTTC
>TRBV28|TRBJ1-2|once|-
CASGQGTISGYTF
TGTGCCAGCGGCCAGGGAACCATCTCTGGCTACACCTTC
>TRBV6-5|TRBJ1-1|-|-
CASSDYQGYTEAFF
TGTGCCAGCAGCGACTATCAGGGGTACACTGAAGCTTTCTTT
>TRBV5-5|TRBJ2-6|-|-
CASSPGVLSGANVLTF
TGTGCCAGCAGCCCGGGGGTACTTTCTGGGGCCAACGTCCTGACTTTC
>TRBV5-1|TRBJ2-1|-|-
CASSFRVSYNEQFF
TGCGCCAGCAGCTTCAGGGTTTCCTACAATGAGCAGTTCTTC
>TRBV19|TRBJ1-5|-|TRBD1
CASSYDRGNQPQHF
TGTGCCAGTAGTTACGACAGGGGAAATCAGCCCCAGCATTTT
>TRBV29-1|TRBJ2-2|-|-
CSVGRGLTGELFF
TGCAGCGTTGGTCGTGGCCTTACCGGGGAGCTGTTTTTT
>TRBV5-5|TRBJ2-7|-|-
CASSLGNRGTYEQYF
TGTGCCAGCAGCTTGGGTAACCGCGGAACCTACGAGCAGTACTTC
>TRBV19|TRBJ2-2|-|TRBD2
CASRKAGGPFTGELFF
TGTGCCAGTAGGAAAGCGGGGGGGCCGTTCACCGGGGAGCTGTTTTTT
>TRBV7-9|TRBJ2-1|-|TRBD1
CASNKVEQGAHNEQFF
TGTGCCAGCAACAAAGTCGAGCAGGGGGCCCACAATGAGCAGTTCTTC
>TRBV7-9|TRBJ1-3|-|-
CASSSGTVSGNTIYF
TGTGCCAGCAGTAGTGGGACTGTCTCTGGAAACACCATATATTTT
>TRBV10-3|TRBJ1-5|-|TRBD1
CAISETGGHREPQHF
TGTGCCATCAGTGAGACAGGGGGCCATCGGGAGCCCCAGCATTTT
>TRBV20-1|TRBJ2-5|-|-
CSASQYQETQYF
TGCAGTGCTAGTCAGTACCAAGAGACCCAGTACTTC
>TRBV27|TRBJ2-7|-|-
CASSDRHEQYF
TGTGCCAGCAGTGACAGGCACGAGCAGTACTTC
>TRBV7-2|TRBJ1-5|-|-
CASSPNSLLNQPQHF
TGTGCCAGCAGCCCGAACAGCCTACTCAATCAGCCCCAGCATTTT
>TRBV19|TRBJ1-1|-|-
CASSIGQFTEAFF
TGTGCCAGTAGTATTGGCCAGTTTACTGAAGCTTTCTTT
>TRBV28|TRBJ1-1|-|TRBD1
CATNGQGRTEAFF
TGTGCCACCAACGGACAGGGGAGAACTGAAGCTTTCTTT
>TRBV21-1|TRBJ1-5|-|-
CASSKGRPTPPVNQPQHF
TGTGCCAGCAGCAAAGGAAGGCCGACTCCTCCCGTGAATCAGCCCCAGCATTTT
>TRBV9|TRBJ2-2|-|TRBD2
CASSARGGGFPGELFF
TGTGCCAGCAGCGCGAGGGGCGGGGGTTTCCCCGGGGAGCTGTTTTTT
>TRBV18|TRBJ1-3|once|-
CASSPGSSGNTIYF
TGTGCCAGCTCACCAGGCAGCTCTGGAAACACCATATATTTT
>TRBV19|TRBJ1-3|few|TRBD1
CASSIGQGASSTIYF
TGTGCCAGTAGTATCGGACAGGGAGCGTCTTCGACCATATATTTT
>TRBV27|TRBJ2-7|-|-
CASRSKRTGQYEQYF
TGTGCCAGCAGGAGTAAACGAACAGGGCAATACGAGCAGTACTTC
>TRBV5-1|TRBJ2-3|-|TRBD2
CASSLALAGVFSTDTQYF
TGCGCCAGCAGCTTGGCTCTAGCGGGGGTGTTTAGCACAGATACGCAGTATTTT
>TRBV5-6|TRBJ1-2|-|-
CASSRTVNYGYTF
TGTGCCAGCAGCAGGACAGTGAACTATGGCTACACCTTC
>TRBV12-3/TRBV12-4|TRBJ1-6|-|-
CASSSDNSPLHF
TGTGCCAGCAGTTCCGATAATTCACCCCTCCACTTT
>TRBV28|TRBJ1-1|-|-
CASSFRVNTEAFF
TGTGCCAGCAGTTTCCGGGTTAACACTGAAGCTTTCTTT
>TRBV4-3|TRBJ2-5|-|-
CASSQYLGGQETQYF
TGCGCCAGCAGCCAATATCTGGGGGGCCAAGAGACCCAGTACTTC
>TRBV11-2|TRBJ2-2|-|-
CASSSSGTQNTGELFF
TGTGCCAGCAGCTCTTCCGGGACACAGAACACCGGGGAGCTGTTTTTT
>TRBV4-1|TRBJ2-1|-|-
CASSQDLSGPYNEQFF
TGCGCCAGCAGCCAAGATCTCAGCGGGCCATACAATGAGCAGTTCTTC
>TRBV2|TRBJ2-3|-|-
CASSGGGVNTDTQYF
TGTGCCAGCAGTGGGGGCGGGGTCAACACAGATACGCAGTATTTT
>TRBV19|TRBJ2-1|-|-
CASSGTLVSHNEQFF
TGTGCCAGTAGTGGGACACTAGTTTCCCATAATGAGCAGTTCTTC
>TRBV9|TRBJ2-1|-|TRBD2
CASSPIAGGTYNEQFF
TGTGCCAGCAGCCCAATAGCGGGGGGTACCTACAATGAGCAGTTCTTC
>TRBV10-3|TRBJ1-2|-|-
CAISNGPRPTGDSRMGYTF
TGTGCCATCAGTAATGGCCCCCGGCCGACAGGTGATTCTAGGATGGGCTACACCTTC
>TRBV11-1|TRBJ2-1|once|TRBD2
CASSLAGGAINEQFF
TGTGCCAGCAGCTTAGCCGGGGGGGCCATCAATGAGCAGTTCTTC